Listed here is a single T cell receptor beta chain. This entry is derived from a study of blood T cell repertoires in COVID-19. CDR3 length equals 15 residues. Trimming shortened V by 5 bases and J by 1 base, and 13 bases separated the two germline ends. Germline loops: CDR1 SEHNR, CDR2 FQNEAQ (reference sequence). The table came from immunoSEQ multiplex PCR; TCRdb's copy has only in-frame clones and leaves some out. This sample has around 250,000 clones, with about 82% found just once. Material for sequencing was PBMCs or T cells enriched from blood (not recorded which). This chain joins TRBV7-9 and TRBJ2-3; the D is unclear. This receptor was obtained from a woman between 50 and 59 years old who had recovered from COVID-19. The CDR3 region is CASSGSGHRTDTQYF. The CDR3 region has the DNA TGTGCCAGCAGCGGGTCGGGTCACCGCACAGATACGCAGTATTTT.